The clone carrying this T cell receptor (beta chain) was seen a few times. The antigen is undetermined. The ends were cut back, 0 bases at V and 6 bases at J, with 11 bases in the middle. CDR3 length: 15 residues. Per germline, CDR1 MNHNS and CDR2 SASEGT. The record originates from a study of cytomegalovirus exposure and HLA in healthy donors. In the PCR, 60 Vbeta and 13 Jbeta primers were used. Assay used: immunoSEQ multiplex PCR; TCRdb lists only in-frame clones, some missing. This table has about 180,000 clones, roughly 85% appearing once. Study outcomes and limitations: Many donors shared some public TCRs, even though most TCR sequences were rare.

The sample was PBMCs. The chain couples TRBV6-1 to TRBJ1-4, with D possibly being TRBD1 (6 bases). The sequence derives from a middle-aged woman in good health and CMV-seronegative. CDR3 nucleotides: TGTGCCAGCAGTGAAGCGCGGGCAGGGGATGAAAAACTGTTTTTT. Amino acid sequence: CASSEARAGDEKLFF.